This is a list of T cell receptor beta chains from one sample in a study of cytomegalovirus exposure and HLA in healthy donors. TCRdb keeps only in-frame clones here, not all; method: immunoSEQ multiplex PCR. Among fewer than 250,000 clones listed, roughly four fifths were seen once. The sequencing sample was made of PBMCs. These receptors were collected from a woman aged 25 to 39 in good health and CMV-seropositive. CDR3s include the opening cysteine and the closing phenylalanine or tryptophan. The order of the fields is J gene, D gene, V gene, clone size, CDR3 DNA, CDR3 protein. The D gene is left open where the match is weak. Part of the rows lack a size; the others show once, few, many or a class for expanded clones.

j_call: TRBJ2-7
d_call: NA
v_call: TRBV19
clone_size: NA
cdr3_nt: TGTGCCAGTAGTACCCTAGGAGGGTCAGGGAACGAGCAGTACTTC
cdr3_aa: CASSTLGGSGNEQYF

j_call: TRBJ2-1
d_call: TRBD2
v_call: TRBV25-1
clone_size: NA
cdr3_nt: TGTGCCAGCAGTGTGACCGGGACTAGCGGGAGTGGTGAGCAGTTCTTC
cdr3_aa: CASSVTGTSGSGEQFF

j_call: TRBJ2-4
d_call: TRBD1
v_call: TRBV28
clone_size: NA
cdr3_nt: TGTGCCAGCAGCCCGAGGACAGGGATGAACATTCAGTACTTC
cdr3_aa: CASSPRTGMNIQYF

j_call: TRBJ2-1
d_call: TRBD2
v_call: TRBV5-1
clone_size: NA
cdr3_nt: TGCGCCAGCAGCCCGGGACTAGCGGGAGGGCCCGACAATGAGCAGTTCTTC
cdr3_aa: CASSPGLAGGPDNEQFF

j_call: TRBJ2-1
d_call: TRBD1
v_call: TRBV19
clone_size: once
cdr3_nt: TGTGCCAGTAGTCTATCGGGACAGCTTTACAATGAGCAGTTCTTC
cdr3_aa: CASSLSGQLYNEQFF

j_call: TRBJ2-3
d_call: TRBD2
v_call: TRBV5-4
clone_size: NA
cdr3_nt: TGTGCCAGCAGCTCGCCGGGACTAGGGGGAAATACGCAGTATTTT
cdr3_aa: CASSSPGLGGNTQYF

j_call: TRBJ2-1
d_call: NA
v_call: TRBV27
clone_size: NA
cdr3_nt: TGTGCCAGCAGTTCGACAATAAATGAGCAGTTCTTC
cdr3_aa: CASSSTINEQFF

j_call: TRBJ1-3
d_call: NA
v_call: TRBV5-1
clone_size: NA
cdr3_nt: TGCGCCAGCAGCCCCCAGACTGGCAGCTCTGGAAACACCATATATTTT
cdr3_aa: CASSPQTGSSGNTIYF

j_call: TRBJ2-5
d_call: TRBD2
v_call: TRBV28
clone_size: NA
cdr3_nt: TGTGCCAGCACTAGGGGGATGCTAGCGGGCCCAGAGACCCAGTACTTC
cdr3_aa: CASTRGMLAGPETQYF

j_call: TRBJ1-4
d_call: NA
v_call: TRBV20-1
clone_size: NA
cdr3_nt: TGCAGCCCCGATTCTATGTTTTTT
cdr3_aa: CSPDSMFF

j_call: TRBJ2-7
d_call: NA
v_call: TRBV27
clone_size: NA
cdr3_nt: TGTGCCAGCAGTCCGCTGCCCCCTGTAGCGCTTTCCTACGAGCAGTACTTC
cdr3_aa: CASSPLPPVALSYEQYF

j_call: TRBJ2-3
d_call: TRBD2
v_call: TRBV28
clone_size: NA
cdr3_nt: TGTGCCAGCAGTTTATTTGCAGCGGGAGGGCCAAGGCGCACAGATACGCAGTATTTT
cdr3_aa: CASSLFAAGGPRRTDTQYF

j_call: TRBJ2-7
d_call: NA
v_call: TRBV7-2
clone_size: NA
cdr3_nt: TGTGCCAGCAGCTCCTTCCAGGGGGAGCAGTACTTC
cdr3_aa: CASSSFQGEQYF

j_call: TRBJ2-7
d_call: NA
v_call: TRBV20-1
clone_size: NA
cdr3_nt: TGCAGTGCTAGAAATGACTACGAGCAGTACTTC
cdr3_aa: CSARNDYEQYF

j_call: TRBJ2-7
d_call: TRBD2
v_call: TRBV28
clone_size: NA
cdr3_nt: TGTGCCAGCAGTTTCCGCGGGAGAAGATACGAGCAGTACTTC
cdr3_aa: CASSFRGRRYEQYF

j_call: TRBJ2-2
d_call: NA
v_call: TRBV28
clone_size: NA
cdr3_nt: TGTGCCAGCAGTTTATGGGAGGGCCGATTCGGCGGGGAGCTGTTTTTT
cdr3_aa: CASSLWEGRFGGELFF

j_call: TRBJ2-4
d_call: TRBD2
v_call: TRBV6-4
clone_size: NA
cdr3_nt: TGTGCCAGCAGTGAGACTAGCGGGCTAGCCAAAAACATTCAGTACTTC
cdr3_aa: CASSETSGLAKNIQYF

j_call: TRBJ1-1
d_call: NA
v_call: TRBV27
clone_size: NA
cdr3_nt: TGTGCCAGCAGTAATGGAGGGCACACTGAAGCTTTCTTT
cdr3_aa: CASSNGGHTEAFF

j_call: TRBJ1-4
d_call: NA
v_call: TRBV28
clone_size: few
cdr3_nt: TGTGCCAGCAGTCAGGTTCCCGGCCGCAATGAAAAACTGTTTTTT
cdr3_aa: CASSQVPGRNEKLFF

j_call: TRBJ2-3
d_call: NA
v_call: TRBV4-2
clone_size: NA
cdr3_nt: TGTGCCAGCAGCGGACGGACAGCACCACAGAGTACGCAGTATTTT
cdr3_aa: CASSGRTAPQSTQYF

j_call: TRBJ2-1
d_call: TRBD2
v_call: TRBV5-4
clone_size: NA
cdr3_nt: TGTGCCAGCAGCTTCGGACTAGCGGGACGTAATGAGCAGTTCTTC
cdr3_aa: CASSFGLAGRNEQFF

j_call: TRBJ1-5
d_call: NA
v_call: TRBV29-1
clone_size: NA
cdr3_nt: TGCAGCGTTGAAATTCGGGCCGGAGGACCCCAGCATTTT
cdr3_aa: CSVEIRAGGPQHF

j_call: TRBJ1-5
d_call: NA
v_call: TRBV7-2
clone_size: NA
cdr3_nt: TGTGCCAGCAGCGGGACTCTTAGCAATCAGCCCCAGCATTTT
cdr3_aa: CASSGTLSNQPQHF

j_call: TRBJ2-7
d_call: TRBD2
v_call: TRBV28
clone_size: NA
cdr3_nt: TGTGCCAGCACCCCAGCGGGAGACCCTTACGAGCAGTACTTC
cdr3_aa: CASTPAGDPYEQYF

j_call: TRBJ2-7
d_call: NA
v_call: TRBV13
clone_size: NA
cdr3_nt: TGTGCCAGCAGCTTAGGACTAGCTGGTTACGAGCAGTACTTC
cdr3_aa: CASSLGLAGYEQYF

j_call: TRBJ2-7
d_call: TRBD1
v_call: TRBV5-4
clone_size: NA
cdr3_nt: TGTGCCAGCAGCACACAGGGGTCAACGGGCTACGAGCAGTACTTC
cdr3_aa: CASSTQGSTGYEQYF

j_call: TRBJ2-2
d_call: TRBD2
v_call: TRBV4-1
clone_size: once
cdr3_nt: TGCGCCAGCAGCCCAGAACTAGCGGGAGGCACCGGGGAGCTGTTTTTT
cdr3_aa: CASSPELAGGTGELFF

j_call: TRBJ2-7
d_call: TRBD1
v_call: TRBV5-1
clone_size: NA
cdr3_nt: TGCGCCAGTCGGGACAGCTCCTACGAGCAGTACTTC
cdr3_aa: CASRDSSYEQYF

j_call: TRBJ2-7
d_call: NA
v_call: TRBV2
clone_size: NA
cdr3_nt: TGTGCCAGCAGGGGGGCCCTCTCCTCCTACGAGCAGTACTTC
cdr3_aa: CASRGALSSYEQYF

j_call: TRBJ2-7
d_call: TRBD1
v_call: TRBV13
clone_size: NA
cdr3_nt: TGTGCCAGCAGCTTATATGGGACAGGGGGAAGCGAGCAGTACTTC
cdr3_aa: CASSLYGTGGSEQYF

j_call: TRBJ2-3
d_call: TRBD2
v_call: TRBV10-3
clone_size: NA
cdr3_nt: TGTGCCATCAGTTCTAGCGGAGATCGCACAGATACGCAGTATTTT
cdr3_aa: CAISSSGDRTDTQYF

j_call: TRBJ2-7
d_call: TRBD2
v_call: TRBV27
clone_size: NA
cdr3_nt: TGTGCCAGCAGGCCTAGCGGACAACTCTCCGAGCAGTACTTC
cdr3_aa: CASRPSGQLSEQYF

j_call: TRBJ2-3
d_call: TRBD2
v_call: TRBV19
clone_size: few
cdr3_nt: TGTGCCAGTTGTAGGGCTAGCGGGCAAGATACGCAGTATTTT
cdr3_aa: CASCRASGQDTQYF

j_call: TRBJ2-1
d_call: TRBD2
v_call: TRBV4-2
clone_size: NA
cdr3_nt: TGTGCCAGCAGCCTTCCCGGGACTAGCGGTTACAATGAGCAGTTCTTC
cdr3_aa: CASSLPGTSGYNEQFF

j_call: TRBJ2-1
d_call: TRBD2
v_call: TRBV27
clone_size: once
cdr3_nt: TGTGCCAGCAGTTTTGAGGGAGGGCCGTATGAGCAGTTCTTC
cdr3_aa: CASSFEGGPYEQFF

j_call: TRBJ2-7
d_call: NA
v_call: TRBV27
clone_size: NA
cdr3_nt: TGTGCCAGCAGCCGCGGACGGGACTACGAGCAGTACTTC
cdr3_aa: CASSRGRDYEQYF

j_call: TRBJ2-7
d_call: TRBD1
v_call: TRBV18
clone_size: NA
cdr3_nt: TGTGCCAGCTCACCACAAGGGACAGGGCCGCACGAGCAGTACTTC
cdr3_aa: CASSPQGTGPHEQYF

j_call: TRBJ2-5
d_call: TRBD1
v_call: TRBV11-3
clone_size: NA
cdr3_nt: TGTGCCAGCAGCCCGGGACAGGAATTCGCAGAGACCCAGTACTTC
cdr3_aa: CASSPGQEFAETQYF

j_call: TRBJ1-1
d_call: TRBD1
v_call: TRBV5-5
clone_size: NA
cdr3_nt: TGTGCCAGCAGCGGAAATGACAGGGGCCCGAACACTGAAGCTTTCTTT
cdr3_aa: CASSGNDRGPNTEAFF

j_call: TRBJ2-7
d_call: TRBD2
v_call: TRBV2
clone_size: few
cdr3_nt: TGTGCCAGCAGTGAATGGGCTAGCGGGTTCTTC
cdr3_aa: CASSEWASGFF

j_call: TRBJ1-2
d_call: TRBD1
v_call: TRBV29-1
clone_size: few
cdr3_nt: TGCAGCGCCCGCTGGACAGGGGGCGCTTTGGGCTACACCTTC
cdr3_aa: CSARWTGGALGYTF

j_call: TRBJ1-6
d_call: TRBD1
v_call: TRBV27
clone_size: NA
cdr3_nt: TGTGCCAGCAGTTTGATCCCCCCGACCGGGACAGGGGATTCACCCCTCCACTTT
cdr3_aa: CASSLIPPTGTGDSPLHF

j_call: TRBJ1-5
d_call: TRBD1
v_call: TRBV19
clone_size: NA
cdr3_nt: TGTGCCAGTAGTACAACTGGACAGGGAAGGGAGCCCCAGCATTTT
cdr3_aa: CASSTTGQGREPQHF

j_call: TRBJ2-1
d_call: TRBD2
v_call: TRBV19
clone_size: NA
cdr3_nt: TGTGCCAGTAGTATACTAGCGGGCAATGAGCAGTTCTTC
cdr3_aa: CASSILAGNEQFF

j_call: TRBJ2-2
d_call: TRBD1
v_call: TRBV19
clone_size: NA
cdr3_nt: TGTGCCAGTAGTATAATTAGGGACAGAGGTATGACCGGGGAGCTGTTTTTT
cdr3_aa: CASSIIRDRGMTGELFF

j_call: TRBJ2-3
d_call: TRBD1
v_call: TRBV9
clone_size: NA
cdr3_nt: TGTGCCAGCAGCGTAGACAGGGGGATTACAGATACGCAGTATTTT
cdr3_aa: CASSVDRGITDTQYF

j_call: TRBJ1-1
d_call: NA
v_call: TRBV27
clone_size: NA
cdr3_nt: TGTGCCAGCAGTTTCGGCAGGGTCCTGAACACTGAAGCTTTCTTT
cdr3_aa: CASSFGRVLNTEAFF

j_call: TRBJ2-1
d_call: TRBD2
v_call: TRBV6-1
clone_size: many
cdr3_nt: TGTGCCAGCAGCCCAACTAGCGGGAGCTCCCAAGAGCAGTTCTTC
cdr3_aa: CASSPTSGSSQEQFF

j_call: TRBJ1-5
d_call: NA
v_call: TRBV7-9
clone_size: once
cdr3_nt: TGTGCCAGCGCAGGGGACCATAGCAATCAGCCCCAGCATTTT
cdr3_aa: CASAGDHSNQPQHF